The 5 T cell receptor beta chains reported below all come from one sample, sequenced in a study of tissue T cells after allogeneic stem cell transplantation. Repertoires were generated with immunoSEQ multiplex PCR, while TCRdb's copy carries only in-frame clones and drops some. The table includes approximately 6,500 clones, around three quarters detected once. The sample consisted of tissue from the rectum, taken at autopsy. The origin of the receptors is a woman between 18 and 50 years old with breast cancer.

The V call is TRBV4-2, the J call TRBJ2-7, with a weak D call TRBD1 (5 bases). The germline V and J ends were trimmed by 0 bases and 2 bases, with 14 bases remaining between them. The CDR3 loop spans 16 amino acids. Germline loops: CDR1 LGHNA, CDR2 YNFKEQ. CDR3: CASSQDLRQPTYEQYF. The CDR3 DNA is TGTGCCAGCAGCCAAGATTTGAGACAGCCTACCTACGAGCAGTACTTC.

In this sample, this clone turned up a few times. This chain connects TRBV4-3 to TRBJ2-1, with D uncertain. CDR3 size: 15 residues. Between the trimmed V and J ends, which lost 0 bases and 4 bases, there was a span of 10 bases. CDR1 is LGHNA, CDR2 YSLEER, per germline. CDR3 sequence reads: CASSQDRTLYNEQFF. The CDR3 nucleotides are TGCGCCAGCAGCCAAGACCGGACCCTGTACAATGAGCAGTTCTTC.

This clone was counted between two and nine times. This chain links TRBV11-2 with TRBJ2-1; 9 positions agree with TRBD1. The CDR3 sequence is 14 residues long. Unmatched junction bases numbered 4, after V lost 1 base and J lost 9 bases. CDR1 and CDR2 (germline): SGHAT, FQNNGV. CDR3 amino acids: CASSLVGTGSEQFF. In nucleotides, the CDR3 is TGTGCCAGCAGCTTAGTCGGGACAGGGTCTGAGCAGTTCTTC.

The J gene is TRBJ2-6, the V gene TRBV4-3; TRBD2 might be the D (6 bases). The V gene lost 0 bases and the J gene lost 1 base, with 7 bases spanning the gap. Germline V CDR1 and CDR2: LGHNA, YSLEER. The CDR3 is 16 amino acids. CDR3: CASSQEAGSGANVLTF. DNA of the CDR3: TGCGCCAGCAGCCAAGAGGCGGGGTCTGGGGCCAACGTCCTGACTTTC.

The chain employs TRBV23-1 and TRBJ1-6; no clear D. TRBV23-1 is an open reading frame whose function is uncertain. V was shortened by 3 bases and J by 11 bases, with 17 bases between the two germline ends. The CDR3 extends over 15 amino acids. The CDR3 nucleotides read TGCGCCAGCAGTCAGCCGGGCTGGAGGGTAACACCCCTCCACTTT. This sequence encodes CASSQPGWRVTPLHF.